This T cell receptor (beta chain) was identified during a study of blood T cells in healthy people across ages. Study-level background: About one barcoded beta molecule per two T cells was the capture yield of template switching.

The extraction recovered at least 5 micrograms of total RNA per sample. Together with a sample-barcoded 5' primer, a J-beta primer mix was included in a second PCR lasting roughly 7 to 11 cycles. TCRdb passed the 5' RACE reads through MiXCR, listing each CDR3 protein once. Found here are about 970,000 distinct CDR3 sequences, 51% of them singletons; the top ten hold 20% to 25%. The ends were cut back, 5 bases at V and 1 base at J, with 14 bases in the middle. The CDR3 length is 15 residues. Germline CDR1 MNHEY, CDR2 SVGAGI. Specimen: blood. The sequence was obtained from a woman aged 60-70 years in good health. V usage is TRBV6-5 and J usage is TRBJ2-5; D ambiguous. This chain's CDR3 is CASSHMGTTQETQYF. The CDR3 DNA reads as TGTGCCAGCAGTCACATGGGAACAACCCAAGAGACCCAGTACTTC.